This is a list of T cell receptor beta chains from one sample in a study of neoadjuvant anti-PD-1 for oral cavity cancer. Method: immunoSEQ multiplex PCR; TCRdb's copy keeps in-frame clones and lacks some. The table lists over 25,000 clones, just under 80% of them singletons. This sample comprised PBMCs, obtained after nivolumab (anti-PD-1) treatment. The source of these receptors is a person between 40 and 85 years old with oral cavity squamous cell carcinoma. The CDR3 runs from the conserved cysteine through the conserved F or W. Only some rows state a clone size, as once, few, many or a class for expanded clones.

cdr3_aa: CASTHPGRGTEAFF
clone_size: -
j_call: TRBJ1-1
v_call: TRBV25-1

cdr3_aa: CASSSWGGGPNYGYTF
clone_size: -
j_call: TRBJ1-2
v_call: TRBV7-2

cdr3_aa: CASSIGGLGNQPQHF
clone_size: once
j_call: TRBJ1-5
v_call: TRBV19

cdr3_aa: CASSAGQGRDTQYF
clone_size: once
j_call: TRBJ2-3
v_call: TRBV9

cdr3_aa: CASSGISDPQHF
clone_size: -
j_call: TRBJ1-5
v_call: TRBV2

cdr3_aa: CASSHAGGFGNTIYF
clone_size: once
j_call: TRBJ1-3
v_call: TRBV19

cdr3_aa: CATNPYEGGTEAFF
clone_size: -
j_call: TRBJ1-1
v_call: TRBV10-3

cdr3_aa: CASRRGASTEAFF
clone_size: -
j_call: TRBJ1-1
v_call: TRBV6-5

cdr3_aa: CASSTGQFVHNEQFF
clone_size: -
j_call: TRBJ2-1
v_call: TRBV19

cdr3_aa: CASSREKRTDTQYF
clone_size: -
j_call: TRBJ2-3
v_call: TRBV27

cdr3_aa: CASSRTADGYTF
clone_size: -
j_call: TRBJ1-2
v_call: TRBV5-1

cdr3_aa: CASSSDRLPQSTEAFF
clone_size: -
j_call: TRBJ1-1
v_call: TRBV19

cdr3_aa: CASSPLGGEEETQYF
clone_size: -
j_call: TRBJ2-5
v_call: TRBV7-8

cdr3_aa: CASSPTLTLSTDTQYF
clone_size: -
j_call: TRBJ2-3
v_call: TRBV18

cdr3_aa: CASSLALGTGGGELFF
clone_size: once
j_call: TRBJ2-2
v_call: TRBV5-1

cdr3_aa: CASSYGQGASGELFF
clone_size: -
j_call: TRBJ2-2
v_call: TRBV7-2

cdr3_aa: CASSLFSQIRGVNTEAFF
clone_size: -
j_call: TRBJ1-1
v_call: TRBV11-2

cdr3_aa: CASSSGILSGNTIYF
clone_size: -
j_call: TRBJ1-3
v_call: TRBV11-2

cdr3_aa: CASSPYRVFEQYF
clone_size: few
j_call: TRBJ2-7
v_call: TRBV7-2

cdr3_aa: CASSFSPGQEDTGELFF
clone_size: -
j_call: TRBJ2-2
v_call: TRBV7-8

cdr3_aa: CASGREALHF
clone_size: -
j_call: TRBJ1-6
v_call: TRBV6-1

cdr3_aa: CASSSRTGGNYGYTF
clone_size: few
j_call: TRBJ1-2
v_call: TRBV7-8

cdr3_aa: CASSLSGTGGQTGANVLTF
clone_size: -
j_call: TRBJ2-6
v_call: TRBV27

cdr3_aa: CASSYRDRHSYEQYF
clone_size: -
j_call: TRBJ2-7
v_call: TRBV6-6

cdr3_aa: CASSLGQGGRDYNEQFF
clone_size: -
j_call: TRBJ2-1
v_call: TRBV11-3

cdr3_aa: CASSVAGATDTQYF
clone_size: -
j_call: TRBJ2-3
v_call: TRBV2

cdr3_aa: CSVEDLRRLAGDQETQYF
clone_size: -
j_call: TRBJ2-5
v_call: TRBV29-1

cdr3_aa: CASSQGHGSLTQETQYF
clone_size: -
j_call: TRBJ2-5
v_call: TRBV4-1

cdr3_aa: CASSQDLAPNTEAFF
clone_size: -
j_call: TRBJ1-1
v_call: TRBV4-1

cdr3_aa: CASSRDKSGTVDF
clone_size: once
j_call: TRBJ1-5
v_call: TRBV28

cdr3_aa: CASSLGLPNEKLFF
clone_size: -
j_call: TRBJ1-4
v_call: TRBV7-2

cdr3_aa: CASSGIYTNTGELFF
clone_size: -
j_call: TRBJ2-2
v_call: TRBV5-5

cdr3_aa: CASSSEDTGMNTEAFF
clone_size: -
j_call: TRBJ1-1
v_call: TRBV7-9

cdr3_aa: CASSLSRGVNTEAFF
clone_size: few
j_call: TRBJ1-1
v_call: TRBV7-9

cdr3_aa: CASSVGDRGFANYGYTF
clone_size: -
j_call: TRBJ1-2
v_call: TRBV9

cdr3_aa: CASSFTGRFVAGELFF
clone_size: -
j_call: TRBJ2-2
v_call: TRBV11-2

cdr3_aa: CASSESGFTEAFF
clone_size: -
j_call: TRBJ1-1
v_call: TRBV2

cdr3_aa: CASGGQANYGYTF
clone_size: -
j_call: TRBJ1-2
v_call: TRBV6-5

cdr3_aa: CASSLGPTRVSTGELFF
clone_size: -
j_call: TRBJ2-2
v_call: TRBV5-6

cdr3_aa: CASSPPLGISCDTIYF
clone_size: -
j_call: TRBJ1-3
v_call: TRBV21-1

cdr3_aa: CASSQGQTRNEQFF
clone_size: -
j_call: TRBJ2-1
v_call: TRBV4-1

cdr3_aa: CASSLGTGPSSGNTIYF
clone_size: -
j_call: TRBJ1-3
v_call: TRBV11-2

cdr3_aa: CASSDRDRMNTEAFF
clone_size: -
j_call: TRBJ1-1
v_call: TRBV19

cdr3_aa: CASSLAEIHNEQFF
clone_size: -
j_call: TRBJ2-1
v_call: TRBV7-2

cdr3_aa: CASSIWGDGDTEAFF
clone_size: large
j_call: TRBJ1-1
v_call: TRBV19

cdr3_aa: CASSPQRGDTQYF
clone_size: -
j_call: TRBJ2-3
v_call: TRBV7-2

cdr3_aa: CASSQSTTGWVSGANVLTF
clone_size: -
j_call: TRBJ2-6
v_call: TRBV4-1

cdr3_aa: CASSLNRGLNSPLHF
clone_size: -
j_call: TRBJ1-6
v_call: TRBV5-4

cdr3_aa: CASSRGPYNEQFF
clone_size: -
j_call: TRBJ2-1
v_call: TRBV19